Listed below are T cell receptor beta chains from one sample, sequenced in a study of shared clonotypes between healthy human individuals. The protocol was immunoSEQ multiplex PCR, while the TCRdb copy is restricted to in-frame clones and leaves out a portion. The top ten clones hold around 0.13% of a sample with some 2.1 million clones, 85% to 95% of them seen once. The sample consisted of naive CD4+ T cells sorted from blood. The receptors come from a man between 18 and 35 years old in good health. Each CDR3 is given with its conserved first and last residue. Each record gives: V gene, clone size, CDR3 length, D gene, J gene, CDR3 protein, CDR3 DNA. D genes are given only for firm matches. Expanded clones are given a class, and other clones once, few, many or no size at all.

v_gene: TRBV9; abundance: once; len: 16; d_gene: -; j_gene: TRBJ2-7; CDR3aa: CASSEAPRGPPYEQYF; CDR3nt: TGTGCCAGCAGCGAGGCCCCCAGAGGCCCCCCCTACGAGCAGTACTTC
v_gene: TRBV7-9; abundance: once; len: 16; d_gene: TRBD2; j_gene: TRBJ2-2; CDR3aa: CASSLLTSANTGELFF; CDR3nt: TGTGCCAGCAGCTTACTGACTAGCGCGAACACCGGGGAGCTGTTTTTT
v_gene: TRBV7-2; abundance: -; len: 14; d_gene: TRBD1; j_gene: TRBJ2-1; CDR3aa: CASSFGQGLHEQFF; CDR3nt: TGTGCCAGCAGCTTCGGACAGGGCCTCCATGAGCAGTTCTTC
v_gene: TRBV15; abundance: -; len: 17; d_gene: TRBD2; j_gene: TRBJ2-7; CDR3aa: CATSRTVTSGIPYEQYF; CDR3nt: TGTGCCACCAGCAGAACCGTGACTAGCGGGATACCCTACGAGCAGTACTTC
v_gene: TRBV27; abundance: -; len: 11; d_gene: -; j_gene: TRBJ1-1; CDR3aa: CASRVRTEAFF; CDR3nt: TGTGCCAGCAGGGTACGGACTGAAGCTTTCTTT
v_gene: TRBV28; abundance: -; len: 12; d_gene: -; j_gene: TRBJ1-4; CDR3aa: CATGFFPEKLFF; CDR3nt: TGTGCCACAGGTTTCTTTCCGGAAAAACTGTTTTTT
v_gene: TRBV28; abundance: -; len: 16; d_gene: -; j_gene: TRBJ1-2; CDR3aa: CASSISPGTSNYGYTF; CDR3nt: TGTGCCAGCAGCATTTCCCCTGGGACTTCTAACTATGGCTACACCTTC
v_gene: TRBV6-6; abundance: -; len: 15; d_gene: -; j_gene: TRBJ2-1; CDR3aa: CASSRTRSGGNEQFF; CDR3nt: TGTGCCAGCAGTCGAACTCGTAGTGGGGGGAATGAGCAGTTCTTC
v_gene: TRBV9; abundance: once; len: 17; d_gene: -; j_gene: TRBJ2-3; CDR3aa: CASSAGRGTPIADTQYF; CDR3nt: TGTGCCAGCAGCGCGGGGCGTGGGACTCCCATAGCGGATACGCAGTATTTT
v_gene: TRBV11-2; abundance: -; len: 14; d_gene: -; j_gene: TRBJ2-1; CDR3aa: CASSLGSNYNEQFF; CDR3nt: TGTGCCAGCAGCTTGGGCAGCAACTACAATGAGCAGTTCTTC
v_gene: TRBV7-9; abundance: -; len: 14; d_gene: -; j_gene: TRBJ1-1; CDR3aa: CASSFQDMNTEAFF; CDR3nt: TGTGCCAGCAGCTTTCAGGACATGAACACTGAAGCTTTCTTT
v_gene: TRBV18; abundance: -; len: 14; d_gene: -; j_gene: TRBJ1-4; CDR3aa: CASSPGATNEKLFF; CDR3nt: TGTGCCAGCTCACCTGGCGCAACTAATGAAAAACTGTTTTTT
v_gene: TRBV28; abundance: once; len: 12; d_gene: -; j_gene: TRBJ2-7; CDR3aa: CASNQRVDEQYF; CDR3nt: TGTGCCAGCAACCAAAGGGTGGACGAGCAGTACTTC
v_gene: TRBV6-5; abundance: -; len: 13; d_gene: TRBD1; j_gene: TRBJ1-5; CDR3aa: CASSRQGDQPQHF; CDR3nt: TGTGCCAGCAGTCGACAGGGGGATCAGCCCCAGCATTTT
v_gene: TRBV19; abundance: -; len: 12; d_gene: -; j_gene: TRBJ1-6; CDR3aa: CASTTGPSPLHF; CDR3nt: TGTGCCAGTACTACAGGGCCTTCGCCCCTCCACTTT
v_gene: TRBV5-8; abundance: once; len: 12; d_gene: -; j_gene: TRBJ2-1; CDR3aa: CASSWDLNEQFF; CDR3nt: TGTGCCAGCAGCTGGGACCTCAATGAGCAGTTCTTC
v_gene: TRBV4-1; abundance: -; len: 20; d_gene: TRBD1; j_gene: TRBJ2-7; CDR3aa: CASSQDSRTGARLSSYEQYF; CDR3nt: TGCGCCAGCAGCCAAGATAGTAGGACAGGGGCTCGTCTTAGCTCCTACGAGCAGTACTTC
v_gene: TRBV7-2; abundance: once; len: 14; d_gene: TRBD1; j_gene: TRBJ2-1; CDR3aa: CASRHRGLRDEQFF; CDR3nt: TGTGCCAGCAGGCACAGGGGGCTAAGGGATGAGCAGTTCTTC
v_gene: TRBV10-3; abundance: -; len: 14; d_gene: -; j_gene: TRBJ2-3; CDR3aa: CAISAGAREDTQYF; CDR3nt: TGTGCCATCAGTGCCGGGGCCCGGGAAGATACGCAGTATTTT
v_gene: TRBV4-1; abundance: -; len: 16; d_gene: -; j_gene: TRBJ2-1; CDR3aa: CASSQQNLISYNEQFF; CDR3nt: TGCGCCAGCAGCCAACAGAACCTAATTTCCTACAATGAGCAGTTCTTC
v_gene: TRBV5-1; abundance: few; len: 18; d_gene: TRBD1; j_gene: TRBJ2-2; CDR3aa: CASSPPPGQYLNTGELFF; CDR3nt: TGCGCCAGCAGCCCGCCCCCGGGACAGTATTTGAACACCGGGGAGCTGTTTTTT
v_gene: TRBV19; abundance: -; len: 13; d_gene: -; j_gene: TRBJ2-5; CDR3aa: CASSPRLGETQYF; CDR3nt: TGTGCCAGTAGTCCACGACTAGGCGAGACCCAGTACTTC
v_gene: TRBV5-4; abundance: -; len: 16; d_gene: -; j_gene: TRBJ2-4; CDR3aa: CASSLEPGLAKNIQYF; CDR3nt: TGTGCCAGCAGCTTGGAACCGGGACTAGCCAAAAACATTCAGTACTTC
v_gene: TRBV30; abundance: -; len: 11; d_gene: -; j_gene: TRBJ1-2; CDR3aa: CAWSGAEKPTF; CDR3nt: TGTGCCTGGAGTGGGGCTGAAAAGCCCACCTTC
v_gene: TRBV6-6; abundance: -; len: 15; d_gene: -; j_gene: TRBJ2-5; CDR3aa: CASSYTGRNQETQYF; CDR3nt: TGTGCCAGCAGTTACACGGGGCGGAATCAAGAGACCCAGTACTTC
v_gene: TRBV6-5; abundance: -; len: 16; d_gene: -; j_gene: TRBJ2-5; CDR3aa: CASSSTSSGGRETQYF; CDR3nt: TGTGCCAGCAGTTCCACCTCCTCCGGGGGGCGAGAGACCCAGTACTTC
v_gene: TRBV28; abundance: -; len: 15; d_gene: -; j_gene: TRBJ2-6; CDR3aa: CASSSPGEGANVLTF; CDR3nt: TGTGCCAGCAGTTCCCCAGGGGAAGGGGCCAACGTCCTGACTTTC